These 11 T cell receptor beta chains share one sample of origin, sequenced in a study of CD8 T cells in ankylosing spondylitis. One entry per CDR3 protein results from TCRdb running MiXCR on the 5' RACE reads. The sample lists about 240,000 distinct CDR3 sequences; 8.6% were seen once. Sequencing was performed on blood, either unsorted or a sorted T cell fraction (not recorded which). The receptors were sampled from a male donor with ankylosing spondylitis or in good health (not recorded which).

This clonotype was seen many times. This chain uses TRBV7-6 with TRBJ2-1; D possibly corresponds to TRBD2 (8 bases). With 3 bases removed from V and 6 bases from J, the gap between germline ends came to 21 bases. Germline V gene data show CDR1 as SGHVS and CDR2 as FNYEAQ. The CDR3 has 17 amino acids. CDR3 nucleotide sequence: TGTGCCAGCAGCTTTAGGACAGGCGGGAGGTATATCAATGAGCAGTTCTTC. Protein sequence: CASSFRTGGRYINEQFF.

This clonotype was counted many times. The chain couples TRBV18 to TRBJ1-1, with D unclear. Trimming removed 5 bases from V and 5 bases from J, with 12 bases in between. CDR1 is KGHSH and CDR2 is LQKENI in the germline V gene. CDR3 length: 13 amino acids. CDR3 loop: CASSVDRGTEAFF. In DNA form, the CDR3 reads TGTGCCAGCTCAGTGGACCGGGGAACTGAAGCTTTCTTT. Filled out from reference TRBV18 and TRBJ1-1, the complete variable domain reads NAGVMQNPRHLVRRRGQEARLRCSPMKGHSHVYWYRQLPEEGLKFMVYLQKENIIDESGMPKERFSAEFPKEGPSILRIQQVVRGDSAAYFCASSVDRGTEAFFGQGTRLTVV.

This clonotype was picked up many times. The chain uses TRBV4-1 and TRBJ2-5, with TRBD2 identical over 10 bases. The V gene's germline CDR1 is MGHRA and CDR2 YSYEKL. With V trimmed by 5 bases and J by 2 bases, 5 bases remained unmatched. The CDR3 extends over 15 amino acids. CDR3: CASSFASGGQETQYF. The CDR3 DNA sequence: TGCGCCAGCAGCTTTGCTAGCGGGGGACAAGAGACCCAGTACTTC.

There are a few counts of this clonotype. The rearrangement joins TRBV12-3 or TRBV12-4 to TRBJ2-1, with 10 bases identical to TRBD2. V was pared by 4 bases and J by 0 bases, with 6 bases of the junction left unmatched. The CDR3 runs to 17 residues. CDR3 region: CASSSGLAALSYNEQFF. The CDR3 region has the DNA TGTGCCAGCAGTTCCGGACTAGCGGCCCTCTCCTACAATGAGCAGTTCTTC.

This clonotype showed up many times. V usage is TRBV10-3 and J usage is TRBJ1-2, with no clear D. This CDR3 comprises 16 residues. The V and J ends lost 0 bases and 5 bases respectively, with 16 bases between them. CDR1 is ENHRY, CDR2 SYGVKD, per germline. The CDR3 region is CAISESPDAVRYGYTF. CDR3 DNA sequence: TGTGCCATCAGTGAGTCCCCGGACGCAGTTCGATATGGCTACACCTTC.

This clonotype showed up many times. This sequence joins TRBV20-1 and TRBJ1-3; no firm D call. Trimming took off 3 bases at V and 0 bases at J, with 9 bases between the two ends. This CDR3 spans 14 amino acids. Germline V lookup: CDR1 DFQATT, CDR2 SNEGSKA (reference sequence). CDR3 in DNA: TGCAGTGCTAGCTCCACTAGCTCTGGAAACACCATATATTTT. Its translation: CSASSTSSGNTIYF.

This clonotype was seen at least ten times. This sequence joins TRBV5-6 and TRBJ2-7, with TRBD2 matching over 8 bases. This CDR3 comprises 15 residues. Trimming cost V 0 bases and J 3 bases; bases outside gene matches: 5. Germline values: CDR1 SGHDT, CDR2 YYEEEE. The CDR3 spells CASSLAGTRSYEQYF. As DNA, the CDR3 is TGTGCCAGCAGCTTGGCCGGGACTAGGAGCTACGAGCAGTACTTC.

Many counts were recorded for this clonotype. DNA of the CDR3: TGTGCCAGCAGTTACCGGCGGGAGTACTACAATGAGCAGTTCTTC. Protein sequence: CASSYRREYYNEQFF. The chain links TRBV6-2 or TRBV6-3 to TRBJ2-1; 7 nucleotides agree with TRBD2. CDR1 MNHEY and CDR2 SVGEGT come from the germline V gene. V lost 2 bases, J lost 3 bases, and 4 bases stayed unmatched. CDR3 length: 15 residues.

This clonotype was seen a handful of times. J is TRBJ1-2 and V is TRBV20-1; 10 bases match TRBD1. CDR1 and CDR2 from the germline V gene are DFQATT and SNEGSKA (reference sequence). CDR3 length: 12 amino acids. CDR3 sequence reads: CMASGQGTGYTF. Written as DNA, the CDR3 is TGCATGGCCTCGGGACAGGGGACTGGCTACACCTTC.

Many counts were recorded for this clonotype. The rearrangement uses TRBV12-3 or TRBV12-4 and TRBJ2-7; D may be TRBD1 (6 bases). The CDR3 has 14 amino acids. The V end was cut by 5 bases, the J end by 5 bases, with 16 bases between. CDR3 in amino acids: CASSPKGGTNEQYF. The CDR3 DNA is TGTGCCAGCAGTCCCAAAGGGGGAACGAACGAGCAGTACTTC.

Many counts were recorded for this clonotype. The chain recombines TRBV6-2 or TRBV6-3 with TRBJ2-2; tentatively, D is TRBD1 (5 bases). Germline CDR1 MNHEY, CDR2 SVGEGT. The germline V and J ends were trimmed by 6 bases and 3 bases, with 17 bases remaining between them. There are 16 residues in the CDR3. The CDR3 bases are TGTGCCAGCAGGCCCAGGGATAATCTCTACACCGGGGAGCTGTTTTTT. This encodes CASRPRDNLYTGELFF.